The clone carrying this T cell receptor (beta chain) was seen many times. These data come from a study of T cells in Graves' hyperthyroidism and ophthalmopathy. RNA transcripts served as the template for amplifying TCR beta CDR3 regions. HTBI primers drove first-round RT-PCR of the TCR CDR3. In TCRdb, the multiplex PCR reads were re-called with MiXCR into one record per CDR3 protein. This table has about 570,000 distinct CDR3 sequences, around 45% appearing once. The CDR3 length is 14 residues. CDR1 SGHTA and CDR2 FQGTGA come from the germline V gene. V gave up 4 bases and J gave up 5 bases, with 11 bases separating them.

The V gene is TRBV7-3, the J gene TRBJ2-2, with no clear D. Sequenced material: peripheral blood or thyroid tissue (not recorded which). The sequence derives from an adult woman with Graves' disease, either hyperthyroidism or ophthalmopathy (not recorded which). The DNA for the CDR3 is TGTGCCAGCAGCTCCGGCAGGAATACCGGGGAGCTGTTTTTT. This codes for CASSSGRNTGELFF. Supplemented by reference TRBV7-3 and TRBJ2-2, the full variable domain reads GAGVSQTPSNKVTEKGKYVELRCDPISGHTALYWYRQSLGQGPEFLIYFQGTGAADDSGLPNDRFFAVRPEGSVSTLKIQRTERGDSAVYLCASSSGRNTGELFFGEGSRLTVL.